This passage covers 18 T cell receptor beta chains from one sample sequenced in a study of T cell changes during pregnancy in multiple sclerosis. Assay: immunoSEQ multiplex PCR; the TCRdb copy retains only in-frame clones and omits some. The sample gives roughly 100,000 clones, 90% to 95% of which show up once; about 1.6% is in the top ten. The sequenced sample was peripheral blood, obtained after pregnancy. The origin of the receptors is a female donor in good health, enrolled as a control in a pregnancy study.

V and J are TRBV5-4 and TRBJ2-3; TRBD2 is a possible D gene (6 bases). Trimming stripped 2 bases from V and 3 bases from J, with 10 bases between. CDR3 size: 14 residues. Germline V CDR1 and CDR2: SGHNT, YYREEE (reference sequence). The CDR3 region has the DNA TGTGCCAGCAGCTTTGGGGCGGGAACAGATACGCAGTATTTT. Its translation: CASSFGAGTDTQYF.

This chain connects TRBV4-1 to TRBJ2-2, with D tentatively TRBD2 (7 bases). The length of the CDR3 is 19 residues. CDR1 MGHRA and CDR2 YSYEKL come from the germline V gene. Between the trimmed V and J ends, which lost 0 bases and 0 bases, there was a span of 17 bases. The CDR3 DNA is TGCGCCAGCAGCCAAGATAGTATTGGGGGGGCAGCGAACACCGGGGAGCTGTTTTTT. It is translated as CASSQDSIGGAANTGELFF.

This clone has only one observation. The genes are TRBV11-2 and TRBJ1-3; 7 bases are a match to TRBD1. The CDR3 has 16 residues. With 4 bases clipped from V and 0 bases from J, the junction kept 6 bases outside the gene matches. Per germline, CDR1 SGHAT and CDR2 FQNNGV. In DNA, the CDR3 is TGTGCCAGCAGCTCCCCGGGACAGAGCTCTGGAAACACCATATATTTT. It yields the protein CASSSPGQSSGNTIYF. Looking up the rest from reference TRBV11-2 and TRBJ1-3 gives the full variable domain: EAGVAQSPRYKIIEKRQSVAFWCNPISGHATLYWYQQILGQGPKLLIQFQNNGVVDDSQLPKDRFSAERLKGVDSTLKIQPAKLEDSAVYLCASSSPGQSSGNTIYFGEGSWLTVV.

This chain joins TRBV6-4 and TRBJ2-3, with D possibly matching TRBD2 (7 bases). This CDR3 has 15 amino acids. V lost 6 bases and J lost 1, with 14 bases in between. Germline values: CDR1 MRHNA, CDR2 SNTAGT. The CDR3 is CASSEGGGGTDTQYF. The CDR3 DNA reads as TGTGCCAGCAGCGAAGGGGGGGGCGGCACAGATACGCAGTATTTT.

The chain carries TRBV28 and TRBJ1-5, with D uncertain. V was pared by 6 bases and J by 0 bases, with 9 bases between. The germline V gene encodes CDR1 MDHEN and CDR2 SYDVKM. The CDR3 consists of 14 residues. The CDR3 nucleotides are TGTGCCAGCAGCCGAGGGCTTAGCAATCAGCCCCAGCATTTT. It specifies CASSRGLSNQPQHF. The full variable domain, in which reference TRBV28 and TRBJ1-5 provide the parts outside the CDR3, is DVKVTQSSRYLVKRTGEKVFLECVQDMDHENMFWYRQDPGLGLRLIYFSYDVKMKEKGDIPEGYSVSREKKERFSLILESASTNQTSMYLCASSRGLSNQPQHFGDGTRLSIL.

The V gene is TRBV13, the J gene TRBJ2-2; D perhaps matches TRBD1 (5 bases). The ends were cut back, 6 bases at V and 5 bases at J, with 7 bases in the middle. The CDR3 is made up of 12 amino acids. The germline V gene has CDR1 PRHDT and CDR2 FYEKMQ (reference sequence). The DNA for the CDR3 is TGTGCCAGCAGTCCAGGGACCGGGGAGCTGTTTTTT. Translating it yields CASSPGTGELFF.

The chain carries TRBV5-1 and TRBJ1-4; 8 bases line up with TRBD1. Germline V gene sequence: CDR1 SGHRS, CDR2 YFSETQ. The J segment lost 4 bases and the V segment lost 0 bases, leaving 5 bases of the junction unmatched. The CDR3 runs to 16 residues. CDR3 coding DNA: TGCGCCAGCAGCTTGGCTCCGACAGGGGATAATGAAAAACTGTTTTTT. This translates into CASSLAPTGDNEKLFF.

The V and J genes are TRBV10-1 and TRBJ1-1; 7 nucleotides match TRBD1. There are 13 residues in the CDR3. CDR1 and CDR2 from the germline V gene are WNHNN and SYGVQD (reference sequence). The junction had 2 bases not matched to a gene; V was cut back by 6 bases and J by 1 base. Here the CDR3 reads CASRQGPNTEAFF. CDR3 nucleotides: TGCGCCAGCAGACAGGGGCCGAACACTGAAGCTTTCTTT.

The J gene is TRBJ2-5, the V gene TRBV9; 12 bases agree with TRBD1. J lost 5 bases, V lost 0 bases, and 8 bases had no gene match. The germline gives CDR1 SGDLS, CDR2 YYNGEE. CDR3 length equals 17 residues. The CDR3 nucleotides read TGTGCCAGCAGCGTAGTCGGGGGGACAGGGGGCCGGGAGACCCAGTACTTC. It encodes CASSVVGGTGGRETQYF.

J is TRBJ2-5 and V is TRBV7-8; 8 bases line up with TRBD2. CDR1 SGHVS and CDR2 FQNEAQ come from the germline V gene. This CDR3 spans 14 amino acids. Germline trimming cut 6 bases from V and 4 bases from J; bases unmatched to any gene: 7. CDR3 nucleotide sequence: TGTGCCAGCAGACCCAGCGGGGGAGGAGAGACCCAGTACTTC. Translation: CASRPSGGGETQYF.

The chain uses TRBV28 and TRBJ1-5; possibly TRBD1 for D (5 bases). Germline V lookup: CDR1 MDHEN, CDR2 SYDVKM. Trimming removed 4 bases from V and 0 bases from J, with 10 bases in between. CDR3 length equals 15 residues. CDR3 nucleotides: TGTGCCAGCAGTTCCTCAGGGTATAGCAATCAGCCCCAGCATTTT. Protein: CASSSSGYSNQPQHF.

The chain carries TRBV9 and TRBJ1-1, with 11 bases matching TRBD1. The CDR3 has 14 residues. Unmatched junction bases numbered 1, after V lost 3 bases and J lost 3 bases. From germline, CDR1 is SGDLS and CDR2 YYNGEE. The CDR3 spells CASSGTGGHTEAFF. The CDR3 nucleotides are TGTGCCAGCAGCGGGACAGGGGGCCACACTGAAGCTTTCTTT.

This clone was picked up one time. The rearrangement joins TRBV5-1 to TRBJ2-7; TRBD1 matches 10 bases. Germline V gene lookup returns CDR1 SGHRS and CDR2 YFSETQ. This CDR3 comprises 14 residues. V trimming: 4 bases; J trimming: 4 bases; junction bases outside the gene matches: 5. For the CDR3, the DNA is TGCGCCAGCAGCCCGGGACAGGGGAGGTACGAGCAGTACTTC. It yields the protein CASSPGQGRYEQYF. Drawing the rest from reference TRBV5-1 and TRBJ2-7, the complete variable domain is KAGVTQTPRYLIKTRGQQVTLSCSPISGHRSVSWYQQTPGQGLQFLFEYFSETQRNKGNFPGRFSGRQFSNSRSEMNVSTLELGDSALYLCASSPGQGRYEQYFGPGTRLTVT.

The chain joins TRBV18 to TRBJ2-6; no clear D. CDR1 and CDR2 from the germline V gene are KGHSH and LQKENI. This CDR3 has 17 amino acids. V was shortened by 3 bases and J by 0 bases, with 12 bases between the two germline ends. The CDR3 here is CASSPTLYSSGANVLTF. The CDR3 bases are TGTGCCAGCTCACCCACCCTTTACTCCTCTGGGGCCAACGTCCTGACTTTC.

The CDR3 nucleotides read TGTGCCAGCAGCTTAGTCCAGGGGGCCGGCGAAAAACTGTTTTTT. This sequence encodes CASSLVQGAGEKLFF. The chain is built from TRBV7-8 and TRBJ1-4, with 8 positions matching TRBD1. J gave up 8 bases and V 1 base, and 6 bases lay outside the gene matches. CDR3 size: 15 residues. The germline V gene encodes CDR1 SGHVS and CDR2 FQNEAQ.

The chain joins TRBV7-2 to TRBJ2-7; D remains unclear. Germline V gene lookup returns CDR1 SGHTA and CDR2 FQGNSA. The CDR3 totals 12 residues. V dropped 3 bases and J dropped 4 bases, with 7 bases sitting between them. CDR3 sequence (DNA): TGTGCCAGCAGCTTCCTAGGATACGAGCAGTACTTC. Its translation: CASSFLGYEQYF.

The chain employs TRBV29-1 and TRBJ1-1; 7 bases are shared with TRBD1. With V trimmed by 5 bases and J by 4 bases, 4 bases remained unmatched. Germline CDR1 reads SQVTM; CDR2 reads ANQGSEA. This CDR3 contains 12 residues. In DNA, the CDR3 is TGCAGCGTTAGAAGGGGGCCCACTGAAGCTTTCTTT. Amino acid sequence: CSVRRGPTEAFF.

The V and J genes are TRBV6-6 and TRBJ2-3, with 8 positions matching TRBD1. This CDR3 has 16 amino acids. CDR1 and CDR2 from the germline V gene are MNHNY and SVGAGI (reference sequence). The V and J ends lost 4 bases and 3 bases, in that order; junction bases with no gene match: 9. The CDR3, as DNA: TGTGCCAGCAGTTCACCGGCGGACAGGGCTACAGATACGCAGTATTTT. Its protein is CASSSPADRATDTQYF.